The clone carrying this T cell receptor (beta chain) was counted at least ten times. Its antigen is unknown. V was trimmed by 4 bases and J by 4 bases, leaving 14 bases between them. CDR1 is SGDLS, CDR2 YYNGEE, per germline. The CDR3 totals 14 residues. From the 5' RACE reads, TCRdb called clonotypes with MiXCR, one entry per CDR3 protein. The data show about 62,000 distinct CDR3 sequences, 3.5% to 4.5% seen once. The data belong to a study of neurological immune-mediated disorders. Study results and limitations: The absence of any CDR3 amino acid sequence shared by expanded clones across subjects suggests that repertoires were private in all groups.

The sequenced sample consisted of PBMCs. This clonotype originated in a woman aged 45-60 years with multiple sclerosis. V gene TRBV9 combines with J gene TRBJ1-1; no definite D call. The CDR3 DNA is TGTGCCAGCAGCAGAGAGGGCGGAGGCACTGAAGCTTTCTTT. This encodes CASSREGGGTEAFF. Full variable domain (rest looked up from reference TRBV9 and TRBJ1-1): DSGVTQTPKHLITATGQRVTLRCSPRSGDLSVYWYQQSLDQGLQFLIQYYNGEERAKGNILERFSAQQFPDLHSELNLSSLELGDSALYFCASSREGGGTEAFFGQGTRLTVV.